The entry below describes one T cell receptor beta chain. This PCR relied on a set of 60 Vbeta primers and 13 Jbeta primers. Profiled with immunoSEQ multiplex PCR; TCRdb holds only in-frame clones, not every one. The repertoire includes 100,000 or so clones, 75% to 80% of them detected once, and around 12% sits in the top ten. The sample belongs to a study of cytomegalovirus exposure and HLA in healthy donors. The origin of this receptor is a woman aged 40-49 years in good health and CMV-seropositive. Input material: PBMCs.

The CDR3 is CASSLDPSGGNNEQFF. The CDR3 nucleotides read TGCGCCAGCAGCTTGGACCCTAGCGGGGGAAACAATGAGCAGTTCTTC. The V and J genes are TRBV5-1 and TRBJ2-1; 10 bases align to TRBD2. Germline CDR1 is SGHRS and CDR2 is YFSETQ. The CDR3 is 16 residues long. The V gene end was trimmed by 0 bases and the J gene end by 5 bases; junction bases not matched to a gene: 5.